The rows below give T cell receptor beta chains drawn from one sample of a study of cytomegalovirus exposure and HLA in healthy donors. TCRdb's copy holds only in-frame clones and misses some; the assay was immunoSEQ multiplex PCR. Found here are about 110,000 clones, around 85% of them singletons; the top ten hold 3% to 3.5%. Material: PBMCs. The receptors come from a woman aged 18 to 35 in good health and CMV-seronegative. Both conserved end residues are part of each CDR3. The D gene is left open where the match is weak. The listing skips clone size in some rows; elsewhere it reads once, few, many or a size class.

j_call,d_call,clone_size,v_call,cdr3_aa,cdr3_nt
TRBJ2-7,NA,NA,TRBV21-1,CASSLPGQGRNEQYF,TGTGCCAGCAGCTTACCGGGACAGGGGAGGAACGAGCAGTACTTC
TRBJ2-7,NA,NA,TRBV4-1,CASSSVDSYEQYF,TGCGCCAGCAGCAGCGTTGACTCCTACGAGCAGTACTTC
TRBJ2-1,TRBD2,NA,TRBV9,CASSSRGGSSYNEQFF,TGTGCCAGCAGCTCCCGGGGGGGAAGCTCCTACAATGAGCAGTTCTTC
TRBJ1-1,TRBD1,NA,TRBV7-9,CASSIQGAQGPEAFF,TGTGCCAGCAGCATACAGGGGGCGCAGGGCCCTGAAGCTTTCTTT
TRBJ2-5,NA,NA,TRBV5-1,CASSSAGQETQYF,TGCGCCAGCTCCTCGGCAGGACAAGAGACCCAGTACTTC
TRBJ2-1,NA,NA,TRBV25-1,CATSSGDYNEQFF,TGTGCCACGTCTAGTGGAGACTACAATGAGCAGTTCTTC
TRBJ2-3,TRBD2,NA,TRBV28,CASSSWTSEGTDTQYF,TGTGCCAGCAGTTCCTGGACTAGCGAGGGCACAGATACGCAGTATTTT
TRBJ2-3,TRBD1,NA,TRBV4-2,CASSLDGTGGVDTQYF,TGTGCCAGCAGCCTCGACGGGACAGGGGGCGTAGATACGCAGTATTTT
TRBJ2-3,TRBD2,NA,TRBV7-6,CASSHRGGTDTQYF,TGTGCCAGCAGTCACCGGGGGGGCACAGATACGCAGTATTTT
TRBJ2-7,TRBD1,NA,TRBV6-1,CASSETGYEQYF,TGTGCCAGCAGCGAGACAGGGTACGAGCAGTACTTC
TRBJ1-2,NA,few,TRBV7-2,CASSQGLYGYTF,TGTGCCAGCAGCCAGGGACTCTATGGCTACACCTTC
TRBJ2-1,NA,NA,TRBV2,CASSEEEGRPYNEQFF,TGTGCCAGCAGTGAAGAGGAGGGACGACCCTACAATGAGCAGTTCTTC
TRBJ2-1,TRBD2,NA,TRBV29-1,CSSRLAGGEYNEQFF,TGCAGCTCCAGACTAGCGGGGGGGGAGTACAATGAGCAGTTCTTC
TRBJ1-2,TRBD1,NA,TRBV5-1,CASSLQQGNGHYGYTF,TGCGCCAGCAGCTTACAACAGGGGAATGGTCACTATGGCTACACCTTC
TRBJ1-5,TRBD1,NA,TRBV6-1,CASSRGQGAGQPQHF,TGTGCCAGCAGTAGGGGACAGGGGGCGGGTCAGCCCCAGCATTTT
TRBJ2-7,NA,NA,TRBV25-1,CASRSGSSYEQYF,TGTGCCAGCAGAAGCGGAAGCTCCTACGAGCAGTACTTC
TRBJ2-2,NA,few,TRBV5-1,CASRLAGTTGELFF,TGCGCCAGCAGACTTGCGGGGACCACCGGGGAGCTGTTTTTT
TRBJ2-2,TRBD1,NA,TRBV27,CASSFPGTDFGGNTGELFF,TGTGCCAGCAGTTTCCCCGGGACAGACTTTGGTGGCAACACCGGGGAGCTGTTTTTT
TRBJ2-3,TRBD2,NA,TRBV19,CASSIGGLGYPQYF,TGTGCCAGTAGTATAGGGGGACTAGGGTATCCGCAGTATTTT
TRBJ2-1,NA,once,TRBV10-2,CASSDSLGGGGNEQFF,TGCGCCAGCAGTGACTCCTTGGGAGGCGGCGGCAATGAGCAGTTCTTC
TRBJ1-2,TRBD1,NA,TRBV27,CASSPNPGQDYGYTF,TGTGCCAGCAGTCCGAATCCGGGACAGGACTATGGCTACACCTTC
TRBJ2-7,NA,once,TRBV21-1,CASTTGTGVNEQYF,TGTGCCAGTACGACCGGGACAGGGGTAAACGAGCAGTACTTC
TRBJ1-2,TRBD1,NA,TRBV28,CASSSPDRGSYGYTF,TGTGCCAGCAGTTCCCCGGACAGGGGGAGCTATGGCTACACCTTC
TRBJ2-3,NA,NA,TRBV25-1,CASSPTGWTTDTQYF,TGTGCCAGCAGTCCCACAGGGTGGACGACAGATACGCAGTATTTT
TRBJ1-3,NA,NA,TRBV28,CASSKQYSGNTIYF,TGTGCCAGCAGTAAACAGTACTCTGGAAACACCATATATTTT